The rows below give T cell receptor beta chains drawn from one sample of a study of blood T cell repertoires in COVID-19. Clones were read by immunoSEQ multiplex PCR, and TCRdb kept only the in-frame ones, dropping some. Of roughly 250,000 clones detected, 82% appear once; the ten largest clones hold approximately 4.9%. Sample: peripheral blood. Receptors were obtained from a woman aged 80 or over with active or convalescent COVID-19. Each CDR3 is given with its conserved first and last residue. Each record gives: V gene, J gene, clone size, CDR3 protein. Clone size is shown for a subset of rows, as once, few, many or a class of expanded clone.

TRBV7-9,TRBJ1-1,-,CASSLDLRTEAFF
TRBV12-3/TRBV12-4,TRBJ1-2,-,CASSLASYGYTF
TRBV11-3,TRBJ2-1,-,CASSLSGTSGTYNEQFF
TRBV7-9,TRBJ2-3,-,CASRSSGSGTDTQYF
TRBV14,TRBJ2-7,-,CASSQKIDRGEQYF
TRBV12-3/TRBV12-4,TRBJ1-1,-,CASSSRQGAEAFF
TRBV14,TRBJ2-2,-,CASSQDNGLSSGRAAGELFF
TRBV5-1,TRBJ2-7,-,CASSLAGISDEQYF
TRBV7-9,TRBJ2-7,-,CASSLVSGQGPYEQYF
TRBV28,TRBJ2-1,-,CATTDRGPVVF
TRBV7-8,TRBJ2-3,-,CASSPRALATTDTQYF
TRBV7-8,TRBJ1-1,few,CASSSSPDGLGAFF
TRBV28,TRBJ1-1,-,CASSWTRAEAFF
TRBV6-5,TRBJ2-1,-,CASSYDPSPGEQFF
TRBV10-2,TRBJ1-2,-,CASSVTGDGYTF
TRBV15,TRBJ2-5,few,CATSRGRQGGRETQYF
TRBV10-3,TRBJ2-2,-,CAISESGHTNTGELFF
TRBV5-5,TRBJ1-6,-,CASSVGGANSPLHF
TRBV6-5,TRBJ1-6,-,CASSPGTLNSPLHF
TRBV2,TRBJ2-7,-,CASSQQGYSYEQYF
TRBV9,TRBJ2-7,-,CASSVGQGLTPSYEQYF
TRBV30,TRBJ1-3,-,CAWSRGLSGNTIYF
TRBV18,TRBJ2-7,-,CASSPGQGGLSDSYEQYF
TRBV5-1,TRBJ2-1,-,CASSRKTGGFSLGEQFF
TRBV3-1/TRBV3-2,TRBJ1-2,-,CASSQFRVPYYGYTF
TRBV9,TRBJ1-4,-,CASSVDSFATNEKLFF
TRBV3-1/TRBV3-2,TRBJ1-1,-,CASSPTPPGTEAFF
TRBV19,TRBJ1-3,-,CASSMRQSSGNTIYF
TRBV6-5,TRBJ2-1,-,CATQAGIYNEQFF
TRBV19,TRBJ1-2,-,CASSMSWQGGYTF
TRBV5-1,TRBJ1-5,-,CASSPLGATPWPQHF
TRBV3-1/TRBV3-2,TRBJ2-7,-,CASSLRTSGTYEQYF
TRBV11-2,TRBJ1-5,-,CASSLGHGNQPQHF
TRBV10-2,TRBJ2-6,-,CASRPDRVYGANVLTF
TRBV29-1,TRBJ1-1,-,CSVVTHEAFF
TRBV3-1/TRBV3-2,TRBJ1-2,-,CASSQDRSYRHSGGYTF
TRBV6-6,TRBJ2-3,-,CASSYSDSLLTDTQYF